The source of this TCR beta chain is a study of T cells in Graves' hyperthyroidism and ophthalmopathy. The TCR beta CDR3 regions underwent amplification using RNA transcripts as the source. Using the HTBI primer set, a first-round RT-PCR was run on the TCR CDR3. TCRdb reprocessed the multiplex PCR reads with MiXCR, giving one entry per CDR3 protein. This table has approximately 870,000 distinct CDR3 sequences, 38% appearing once. The count of this clonotype is one. J gave up 4 bases and V 0 bases, and 8 bases lay outside the gene matches. CDR3 length: 19 residues. Germline V gene sequence: CDR1 SQVTM, CDR2 ANQGSEA.

The sequenced sample consisted of blood. This TCR came from a man aged 18 to 30 with Graves' hyperthyroidism. This rearrangement joins TRBV29-1 to TRBJ2-6, with TRBD2 matching 14 bases. CDR3 loop: CSVEDRLAGGGSGANVLTF. In nucleotides, the CDR3 is TGCAGCGTTGAAGATCGACTAGCGGGAGGGGGGAGCGGGGCCAACGTCCTGACTTTC.